These 3 T cell receptor beta chains came from one sample sequenced in a study of blood T cell repertoires in COVID-19 (dated by TCRdb to 2018 to 2021). The library was built by means of the immunoSEQ multiplex PCR assay. Held by TCRdb, this immuneACCESS table contains in-frame sequences only and omits some clones. Under half of the omission traces to an unresolved V gene where checked; the cause of the rest is unknown. For this sample there are around 130,000 clones; 90% appear just once. The ten largest clones add up to 4% to 5% of the sample. The sequencing input was peripheral blood. The receptors come from a man aged 55 to 70 with COVID-19, enrolled during active disease.

V gene TRBV4-3 combines with J gene TRBJ2-1, with TRBD2 identical over 14 bases. The V and J ends lost 2 bases and 6 bases, in that order; junction bases with no gene match: 6. The CDR3 sequence is 17 residues long. Per germline, CDR1 LGHNA and CDR2 YSLEER. CDR3 protein: CASSQNPGLAGANEQFF. As DNA, the CDR3 is TGCGCCAGCAGCCAAAACCCGGGACTAGCGGGAGCCAATGAGCAGTTCTTC.

The rearrangement links TRBV29-1 to TRBJ2-3; D remains ambiguous. The CDR3 extends over 12 amino acids. CDR1 and CDR2 (germline): SQVTM, ANQGSEA. The germline V and J ends were trimmed by 4 bases and 0 bases, with 5 bases remaining between them. The CDR3 nucleotides read TGCAGCGTTGGTGGCAGCACAGATACGCAGTATTTT. It encodes CSVGGSTDTQYF.

This chain connects TRBV28 to TRBJ1-4; 7 positions match TRBD1. The germline CDR1 and CDR2 sequences are MDHEN and SYDVKM. The ends lost 5 bases at V and 4 bases at J; junction bases unmatched: 10. The length of the CDR3 is 16 residues. CDR3 sequence (DNA): TGTGCCAGCAGTGACCCCGGGGACAGCATTAATGAAAAACTGTTTTTT. Translating it yields CASSDPGDSINEKLFF.